This T cell receptor beta chain was retrieved from a study of cytomegalovirus exposure and HLA in healthy donors. The PCR used 60 Vbeta and 13 Jbeta primers. Clones were sequenced by immunoSEQ multiplex PCR, and TCRdb holds only the in-frame ones, with some missing. The table records some 120,000 clones, 75% to 85% of them present only once. V gave up 4 bases and J gave up 2 bases, with 9 bases separating them. Per the germline V gene, CDR1 is SGHDT and CDR2 is YYEEEE. The CDR3 has 13 residues. As to this clone: Its specificity is not known.

Findings and limits, study-wide: Generally TCR sequences proved uncommon, though certain public TCRs appeared in numerous donors. According to an earlier analysis, most TCR beta V segments yielded productive rearrangements about 87% or about 30% of the time.

This chain uses TRBV5-6 with TRBJ2-5; no clear D. The receptor was isolated from a male donor in good health and CMV-seronegative. Sequencing was performed on PBMCs. The CDR3 here is CASSPNLQETQYF. Here the CDR3 DNA reads TGTGCCAGCAGCCCGAACCTACAAGAGACCCAGTACTTC.